This entry lists 28 T cell receptor beta chains sequenced from one sample in a study of OX40 agonist ivuxolimab in advanced cancers. Sequencing was performed with immunoSEQ multiplex PCR; in TCRdb, only in-frame clones are kept and a portion is missing. The table shows about 58,000 clones, with over 70% occurring only once. This specimen consisted of CD4+ or CD8+ T cells sorted from blood, obtained in a trial of the OX40 agonist ivuxolimab. Source of these receptors: an adult with an advanced solid tumor such as melanoma, head and neck, liver or kidney cancer.

This clone was seen more than once but under ten times. The rearrangement uses TRBV9 and TRBJ1-2; the match to TRBD1 covers 8 bases. The V gene end was trimmed by 5 bases and the J gene end by 3 bases; junction bases not matched to a gene: 12. The CDR3 runs to 16 residues. The germline gives CDR1 SGDLS, CDR2 YYNGEE. CDR3 sequence: CASRGSSGGRDYGYTF. DNA for the CDR3: TGTGCCAGCAGGGGGAGCTCAGGGGGCCGGGACTATGGCTACACCTTC.

The chain employs TRBV7-3 and TRBJ2-2, with D possibly TRBD2 on 6 matching bases. Germline V gene lookup returns CDR1 SGHTA and CDR2 FQGTGA. The CDR3 consists of 15 residues. Deletions cut 5 bases from V and 0 bases from J, with 10 bases between. The CDR3 coding sequence is TGTGCCAGCAGCCGTCTAGCGCCGAACACCGGGGAGCTGTTTTTT. This encodes CASSRLAPNTGELFF.

This clone was counted only a few times. This rearrangement joins TRBV21-1 to TRBJ1-1; the D call TRBD1 from the table was never checked on the DNA. TRBV21-1 is shown as a pseudogene. The CDR3 is 18 amino acids. The DNA for the CDR3 is TGTGCCAGCAGGCGGACAGGGGGACTACCAAACGGAAACACTGAAGCTTTCTTT. Its translation is CASRRTGGLPNGNTEAFF.

The CDR3 region has the DNA TGTGCCAGCAGTCCCGTCCGTGGGACCTCCGCGGAGTTCTTC. Residues: CASSPVRGTSAEFF. The genes are TRBV27 and TRBJ2-1; the D call may be TRBD1 or TRBD2 (5 bases each). CDR3 length: 14 residues. Deletions cut 5 bases from V and 14 bases from J, with 22 bases between. CDR1 MNHEY and CDR2 SMNVEV come from the germline V gene (reference sequence).

V gene TRBV7-8 combines with J gene TRBJ1-1, with a tentative D call TRBD1 (5 bases). Trimming pared 2 bases from V and 1 base from J, leaving 11 bases between. From germline, CDR1 is SGHVS and CDR2 FQNEAQ. The CDR3 extends over 15 amino acids. DNA of the CDR3: TGTGCCAGCAGCTTACGCGCGGACACGAACACTGAAGCTTTCTTT. This translates into CASSLRADTNTEAFF.

V usage is TRBV5-1 and J usage is TRBJ2-3; D is ambiguous. V lost 5 bases and J 2 bases, leaving 12 bases between the germline ends. Germline values: CDR1 SGHRS, CDR2 YFSETQ. This CDR3 has 14 residues. The CDR3 DNA reads as TGCGCCAGCAGAACGGGTCCAGACACAGATACGCAGTATTTT. It is translated as CASRTGPDTDTQYF.

The chain joins TRBV27 to TRBJ2-7; 12 positions match TRBD2. Looked up from germline, CDR1 is MNHEY and CDR2 is SMNVEV (reference sequence). V lost 4 bases and J lost 12; bases outside the gene matches: 10. The CDR3 spans 14 residues. DNA for the CDR3: TGTGCCAGCAGTTGGGGGACTAGCGGGCCCAGTCTGTACTTC. Protein: CASSWGTSGPSLYF.

The chain uses TRBV30 and TRBJ2-7; the D is unclear. Germline V lookup: CDR1 GTSNPN, CDR2 SVGIG (reference sequence). The CDR3 runs to 14 residues. The V end lost 7 bases, the J end lost 3 bases, and 19 bases lay between the germline ends. CDR3 sequence reads: CASSLTSSVYEQYF. DNA for the CDR3: TGTGCCTCCTCCCTGACCTCGAGCGTCTACGAGCAGTACTTC.

The chain recombines TRBV5-4 with TRBJ2-1, with D maybe TRBD2 (6 bases). CDR1 and CDR2 (germline): SGHNT, YYREEE (reference sequence). The CDR3 contains 14 residues. Trimming shortened V by 5 bases and J by 12 bases, and 21 bases separated the two germline ends. CDR3 sequence: CASSYGTLGMGQFF. DNA of the CDR3: TGTGCCAGCAGTTATGGGACTTTGGGGATGGGGCAGTTCTTC.

The chain uses TRBV7-2 and TRBJ2-7, with no clear D. Germline CDR1 is SGHTA and CDR2 is FQGNSA. Trimming removed 1 base at V and 3 bases at J, with 7 bases between. The CDR3 has 13 amino acids. The CDR3 bases are TGTGCCAGCAGCTTAGTTGGGGTCTACGAGCAGTACTTC. The encoded protein is CASSLVGVYEQYF.

J is TRBJ2-5 and V is TRBV4-1; 8 bases align to TRBD1. The CDR3 extends over 19 amino acids. Per germline, CDR1 MGHRA and CDR2 YSYEKL. J was trimmed by 1 base and V by 0 bases; bases with no gene match: 13. The CDR3 DNA is TGCGCCAGCAGCCAAGATCCCTCTCGGACAGGGAAACCCCAAGAGACCCAGTACTTC. This sequence encodes CASSQDPSRTGKPQETQYF.

V is TRBV13 and J is TRBJ1-3; the D gene is possibly TRBD1 (6 bases). Germline V gene sequence: CDR1 PRHDT, CDR2 FYEKMQ (reference sequence). The CDR3 runs to 15 residues. Trimming removed 4 bases at V and 2 bases at J, with 12 bases between. For the CDR3, the DNA is TGTGCCAGCAGCTACTACCGGGACACTGGAAACACCATATATTTT. Encoded protein: CASSYYRDTGNTIYF.

This chain joins TRBV29-1 and TRBJ2-3, with 8 bases identical to TRBD1. The V gene end was trimmed by 7 bases and the J gene end by 5 bases; junction bases not matched to a gene: 8. CDR3 length: 13 amino acids. Germline V gene sequence: CDR1 SQVTM, CDR2 ANQGSEA. CDR3 bases: TGCAGCGGATCGACAGGGGCGGTAGATACGCAGTATTTT. It encodes CSGSTGAVDTQYF.

The chain links TRBV19 to TRBJ2-7; tentative D call: TRBD1 (6 bases). Germline V gene sequence: CDR1 LNHDA, CDR2 SQIVND (reference sequence). Trimming removed 5 bases from V and 2 bases from J, with 13 bases in between. The CDR3 contains 14 residues. CDR3 sequence (DNA): TGTGCCAGTAGTTTAGCCGGGACAACCTACGAGCAGTACTTC. Its translation: CASSLAGTTYEQYF. Full variable domain (rest looked up from reference TRBV19 and TRBJ2-7): DGGITQSPKYLFRKEGQNVTLSCEQNLNHDAMYWYRQDPGQGLRLIYYSQIVNDFQKGDIAEGYSVSREKKESFPLTVTSAQKNPTAFYLCASSLAGTTYEQYFGPGTRLTVT.

The chain combines TRBV7-8 with TRBJ2-7; 8 bases are shared with TRBD1. Per germline, CDR1 SGHVS and CDR2 FQNEAQ. This CDR3 spans 15 amino acids. J lost 5 bases, V lost 0 bases, and 6 bases had no gene match. The CDR3 here is CASSLARTGSHEQYF. CDR3 DNA: TGTGCCAGCAGCTTAGCGCGGACAGGGAGCCACGAGCAGTACTTC.

The rearrangement links TRBV4-3 to TRBJ2-2; D may be TRBD2 (5 bases). The CDR3 is 18 amino acids. Between the trimmed V and J ends, which lost 1 base and 3 bases, there was a span of 18 bases. CDR1 and CDR2 from the germline V gene are LGHNA and YSLEER. The CDR3 region has the DNA TGCGCCAGCAGCCAAGTTTTAGCGATTCAAAGCCACACCGGGGAGCTGTTTTTT. Its translation is CASSQVLAIQSHTGELFF.

V gene TRBV10-3 combines with J gene TRBJ1-1; D remains ambiguous. Trimming stripped 2 bases from V and 3 bases from J, with 10 bases between. CDR1 ENHRY and CDR2 SYGVKD come from the germline V gene. This CDR3 spans 14 amino acids. The chain's CDR3 is CAISEPLRHTEAFF. As DNA, the CDR3 is TGTGCCATCAGTGAGCCTCTCCGGCACACTGAAGCTTTCTTT.

The chain combines TRBV5-1 with TRBJ2-2, with 11 bases fitting TRBD2. This CDR3 has 16 amino acids. Germline loops: CDR1 SGHRS, CDR2 YFSETQ. V lost 6 bases, J lost 7 bases, and 11 bases stayed unmatched. CDR3 DNA sequence: TGCGCCAGCACCGGGACTAGCGGTGGAGGTCACGGGGAGCTGTTTTTT. It encodes CASTGTSGGGHGELFF.

The rearrangement links TRBV6-5 to TRBJ2-3; 7 bases align to TRBD2. Per the germline V gene, CDR1 is MNHEY and CDR2 is SVGAGI. V lost 2 bases and J lost 2; bases outside the gene matches: 4. CDR3 size: 15 residues. Here the CDR3 DNA reads TGTGCCAGCAGTTACGGGAGGGCCGCCACAGATACGCAGTATTTT. Amino acid sequence: CASSYGRAATDTQYF.

The V and J genes are TRBV19 and TRBJ1-1; 10 bases fit TRBD1. The CDR3 is made up of 15 amino acids. CDR1 LNHDA and CDR2 SQIVND come from the germline V gene (reference sequence). The V segment lost 1 base and the J segment 4 bases; nucleotides outside the gene matches: 3. The CDR3 DNA follows: TGTGCCAGTAGTATAGGACAGGGGGCCGGCACTGAAGCTTTCTTT. It translates to CASSIGQGAGTEAFF.

The V call is TRBV6-1, the J call TRBJ2-7, with no clear D. The CDR3 is 14 amino acids. Trimming left V 6 bases short and J 2 bases short, with 14 bases between. Germline V CDR1 and CDR2: MNHNS, SASEGT. The CDR3 DNA follows: TGTGCCAGCAGCTCCTGGACCGGCGCCTACGAGCAGTACTTC. Residues: CASSSWTGAYEQYF.

The chain links TRBV5-1 to TRBJ1-2; D call uncertain. This CDR3 has 15 amino acids. V lost 4 bases and J lost 4, with 17 bases in between. Looked up from germline, CDR1 is SGHRS and CDR2 is YFSETQ. The CDR3 DNA is TGCGCCAGCAGCGGGATTGAGACGGGGAGCTATGGCTACACCTTC. Translated, it gives CASSGIETGSYGYTF.

The V gene is TRBV7-3, the J gene TRBJ1-6; tentative D call: TRBD1 (5 bases). Germline CDR1 is SGHTA and CDR2 is FQGTGA. The CDR3 covers 16 residues. Trimming removed 5 bases at V and 14 bases at J, with 25 bases between. Here the CDR3 reads CASSASPPTASKTLHF. DNA of the CDR3: TGTGCCAGCAGCGCGAGTCCTCCGACAGCATCCAAAACCCTCCACTTT.

The chain links TRBV15 to TRBJ2-5; 8 nucleotides line up with TRBD1. The CDR3 runs to 15 residues. Germline CDR1 and CDR2: LNHNV and YYDKDF (reference sequence). The J segment lost 5 bases and the V segment lost 3 bases, leaving 8 bases of the junction unmatched. The CDR3 DNA is TGTGCCACCAGCAGTGTCACAGGGGGGTGGGAGACCCAGTACTTC. Its protein is CATSSVTGGWETQYF.

V and J are TRBV7-3 and TRBJ2-1; 7 bases are shared with TRBD2. The germline V gene encodes CDR1 SGHTA and CDR2 FQGTGA. J lost 4 bases, V lost 2 bases, and 5 bases had no gene match. The CDR3 length is 15 residues. CDR3 bases: TGTGCCAGCAGCTTAGGGCGGGAGTTGTACAATGAGCAGTTCTTC. This gives the protein CASSLGRELYNEQFF.

This chain links TRBV7-2 with TRBJ2-7; 15 bases align to TRBD2. This CDR3 has 15 amino acids. Trimming took 5 bases from V and 5 from J; bases not matched to a gene: 4. CDR1 and CDR2 from the germline V gene are SGHTA and FQGNSA. The CDR3 loop reads CASSRTSGRVNEQYF. CDR3 in DNA: TGTGCCAGCAGCCGGACTAGCGGGAGGGTAAACGAGCAGTACTTC. Complete variable domain (other parts from reference TRBV7-2 and TRBJ2-7): GAGVSQSPSNKVTEKGKDVELRCDPISGHTALYWYRQSLGQGLEFLIYFQGNSAPDKSGLPSDRFSAERTGGSVSTLTIQRTQQEDSAVYLCASSRTSGRVNEQYFGPGTRLTVT.

The V gene is TRBV7-2, the J gene TRBJ2-3; perhaps TRBD1 as D (5 bases). Per the germline V gene, CDR1 is SGHTA and CDR2 is FQGNSA. CDR3 length: 15 residues. V lost 5 bases, J lost 4 bases, and 16 bases lay in between. The CDR3 sequence: CASSALVGDADTQYF. The CDR3 bases are TGTGCCAGCAGCGCCTTAGTAGGGGATGCAGATACGCAGTATTTT.

This sequence joins TRBV7-3 and TRBJ2-5; possible D gene TRBD2, 6 bases. Germline-derived CDR1 and CDR2 are SGHTA and FQGTGA. There are 13 residues in the CDR3. Between the trimmed V and J ends, which lost 5 bases and 4 bases, there was a span of 11 bases. Written as DNA, the CDR3 is TGTGCCAGCAGCACGGGACTGCGAGAGACCCAGTACTTC. Translating it yields CASSTGLRETQYF.